The clone carrying this T cell receptor beta chain appeared many times. The antigen remains undetermined. This record comes from a study of identical twins. Every sampled donor was Caucasian and healthy. Study-level points and caveats: Out-of-frame alpha sequences common to twins exhibited an excess of low generation probability.

Unique molecular identifiers were in the cDNA, with template-switch universal primer binding. TCRdb used MiXCR to reprocess the 5' RACE reads, holding one entry per CDR3 protein. Counted here are approximately 280,000 distinct CDR3 sequences, 8% to 9% occurring once; the ten biggest clones make up roughly 2.1%. The CDR3 sequence is 18 residues long. V was pared by 5 bases and J by 4 bases, with 24 bases between. Per the germline V gene, CDR1 is SGHAT and CDR2 is FQDESV (reference sequence). The sample also formed part of further work on yellow fever vaccine responses in identical twins.

Sample: memory (CD45RO+) T cells sorted from blood. The rearrangement links TRBV11-1 to TRBJ2-1; D possibly matches TRBD1 or TRBD2 (5 bases each). The sequence was obtained from a woman under 30 in good health. As DNA, the CDR3 is TGTGCCAGCAGCGACCATCGCGACTACAGGAATCCATACAATGAGCAGTTCTTC. Its protein is CASSDHRDYRNPYNEQFF.